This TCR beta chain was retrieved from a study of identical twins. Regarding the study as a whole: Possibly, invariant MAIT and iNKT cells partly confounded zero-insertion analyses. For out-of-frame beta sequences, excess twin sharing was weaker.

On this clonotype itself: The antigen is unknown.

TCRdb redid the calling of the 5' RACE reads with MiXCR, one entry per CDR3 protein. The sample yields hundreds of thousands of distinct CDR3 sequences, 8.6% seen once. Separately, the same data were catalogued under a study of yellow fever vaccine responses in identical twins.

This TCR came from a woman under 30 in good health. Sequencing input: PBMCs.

In DNA form, the CDR3 reads TGTGCCTGGAGTGCGGGACAGGGAGAGTTGAACACTGAAGCTTTCTTT. This codes for CAWSAGQGELNTEAFF. The V and J genes are TRBV30 and TRBJ1-1; TRBD1 agrees at 9 bases. Germline-derived CDR1 and CDR2 are GTSNPN and SVGIG (reference sequence). Losses at the gene ends were 1 base for V and 0 bases for J; bases not matched to a gene: 6. The CDR3 runs 16 residues.